This T cell receptor (beta chain) was sequenced in a study of blood T cells in healthy people across ages. The authors extracted at least 5 micrograms of total RNA per sample. The CDR3 length is 14 residues. The germline V and J ends were trimmed by 2 bases and 8 bases, with 15 bases remaining between them. Germline-derived CDR1 and CDR2 are SQVTM and ANQGSEA. Primers used in a second PCR of roughly 6 to 11 cycles were a sample-barcoded 5' primer and a J-beta primer mix. From the 5' RACE reads, TCRdb called clonotypes with MiXCR, one entry per CDR3 protein. The data contain 1.5 million to 2 million distinct CDR3 sequences, around 40% of them singletons. This clonotype showed up many times.

This clonotype originated in a human donor in good health. The sequenced sample was blood. The rearrangement joins TRBV29-1 to TRBJ1-4; D possibly corresponds to TRBD1 (6 bases). This CDR3 reads CSVELGAIGEKLFF. The CDR3 DNA is TGCAGCGTTGAACTGGGGGCGATAGGGGAAAAACTGTTTTTT.